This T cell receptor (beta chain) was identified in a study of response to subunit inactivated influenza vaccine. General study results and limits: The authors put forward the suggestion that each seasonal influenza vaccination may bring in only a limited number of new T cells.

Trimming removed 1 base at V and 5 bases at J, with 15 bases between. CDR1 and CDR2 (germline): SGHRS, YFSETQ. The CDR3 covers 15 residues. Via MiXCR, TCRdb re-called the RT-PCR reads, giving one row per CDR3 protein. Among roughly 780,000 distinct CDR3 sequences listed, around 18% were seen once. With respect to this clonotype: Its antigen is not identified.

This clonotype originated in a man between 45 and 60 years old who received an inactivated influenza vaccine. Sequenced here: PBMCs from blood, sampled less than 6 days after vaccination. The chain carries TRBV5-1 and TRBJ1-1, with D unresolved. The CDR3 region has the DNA TGCGCCAGCAGCTTGCGCGGGCACGACGGAACTGAAGCTTTCTTT. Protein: CASSLRGHDGTEAFF.